This T cell receptor beta chain was retrieved from a study of Tregs in tolerant kidney transplant recipients. Study-level findings and limits: Few patients were studied, so findings need validation in larger groups.

The table lists this clone with a few counts. The antigen remains undetermined. Assay: immunoSEQ multiplex PCR; the TCRdb copy retains only in-frame clones and omits some. The table records tens of thousands of clones, around 83% of them present only once. CDR3 length: 13 residues. Germline V gives CDR1 GTSNPN, CDR2 SVGIG (reference sequence). V lost 4 bases and J 4 bases, leaving 10 bases between the germline ends. The sequencing sample was made of CD4+ T cells from blood. This receptor was obtained from a human donor in good health. The rearrangement joins TRBV30 to TRBJ1-4; D remains ambiguous. The CDR3 is CAWTRTDNEKLFF. CDR3 nucleotides: TGTGCCTGGACAAGGACGGATAATGAAAAACTGTTTTTT.